This T cell receptor (beta chain) was captured in a study of Ad26.COV2.S vaccination and SARS-CoV-2 variants. Germline V lookup: CDR1 SGHDT, CDR2 YYEEEE. The CDR3 runs 15 residues. Trimming pared 2 bases from V and 2 bases from J, leaving 11 bases between. Study outcomes and limitations: Placebo recipients showed lower spike-specific TCR breadth than vaccinees. Vaccine recipients and placebo recipients showed similar non-spike TCR breadth.

The table came from immunoSEQ multiplex PCR; TCRdb's copy has only in-frame clones and leaves some out. The table has some 340,000 clones, 85% to 90% seen once. This clone was recorded a few times. Antigen specificity is unknown. The treatment is: roughly 20 received Ad26.COV2.S at low or high dose, single or two shots; several received placebo; per-sample allocation not given. Sample collection was performed on day 63 after the first vaccine or placebo injection. The chain has TRBV5-6 and TRBJ1-5, with D possibly matching TRBD1 (6 bases). The sequencing used peripheral blood, collected in a trial of Ad26.COV2.S vaccine versus placebo. The sequence came from a person aged 18-65 years who received the Ad26.COV2.S COVID-19 vaccine or a placebo. CDR3 DNA: TGTGCCAGCAGCTTTACAGGGAAGGGCAATCAGCCCCAGCATTTT. Amino acid sequence: CASSFTGKGNQPQHF.